A single sample is the source of the 22 T cell receptor beta chains below, sequenced in a study of human T cells and chemical hapten exposure. In TCRdb, the 5' RACE reads were re-called with MiXCR into one record per CDR3 protein. In the table there are 110,000 or so distinct CDR3 sequences, around a fifth of which are singletons. Whole blood, unfractionated, served as the material for total RNA extraction. These receptors were obtained from a human donor in good health.

The CDR3 loop reads CASGTGWNTEAFF. The CDR3 DNA reads TGTGCCAGCGGGACAGGTTGGAACACTGAAGCTTTCTTT. The J gene is TRBJ1-1, the V gene TRBV3-1; TRBD1 matches at 8 bases. The CDR3 consists of 13 residues. With V trimmed by 8 bases and J by 1 base, 3 bases remained unmatched. Per germline, CDR1 LGHDT and CDR2 YNNKEL (reference sequence).

This clonotype occurred a few times. This sequence joins TRBV5-1 and TRBJ2-5, with TRBD2 as a possible D gene (6 bases). The germline gives CDR1 SGHRS, CDR2 YFSETQ. Trimming pared 0 bases from V and 2 bases from J, leaving 11 bases between. This CDR3 comprises 15 residues. CDR3 nucleotide sequence: TGCGCCAGCAGCTTGGCGGGAGCTTGGCAAGAGACCCAGTACTTC. It specifies CASSLAGAWQETQYF. Supplemented by reference TRBV5-1 and TRBJ2-5, the full variable domain reads KAGVTQTPRYLIKTRGQQVTLSCSPISGHRSVSWYQQTPGQGLQFLFEYFSETQRNKGNFPGRFSGRQFSNSRSEMNVSTLELGDSALYLCASSLAGAWQETQYFGPGTRLLVL.

V usage is TRBV19 and J usage is TRBJ2-1, with a weak D call TRBD2 (5 bases). Germline V gene lookup returns CDR1 LNHDA and CDR2 SQIVND (reference sequence). Trimming left V 6 bases short and J 6 bases short, with 24 bases between. The CDR3 runs to 17 residues. The CDR3 region has the DNA TGTGCCAGTAGGATCAACTTTAGAGGGAAAGTGGGCAATGAGCAGTTCTTC. Residues: CASRINFRGKVGNEQFF.

The rearrangement links TRBV6-5 to TRBJ2-2; D is undetermined. Trimming took off 2 bases at V and 6 bases at J, with 7 bases between the two ends. This CDR3 comprises 13 residues. The germline V gene has CDR1 MNHEY and CDR2 SVGAGI. This CDR3 is CASSYPSAGELFF. The CDR3 DNA is TGTGCCAGCAGTTACCCCTCGGCCGGGGAGCTGTTTTTT.

This clonotype occurred a few times. This chain connects TRBV9 to TRBJ2-1; 7 nucleotides match TRBD1. With V trimmed by 7 bases and J by 3 bases, 1 base remained unmatched. The germline V gene has CDR1 SGDLS and CDR2 YYNGEE. The CDR3 totals 12 residues. The CDR3 reads CASQGDYNEQFF. The CDR3 coding sequence is TGTGCCAGCCAGGGGGACTACAATGAGCAGTTCTTC.

J is TRBJ2-4 and V is TRBV23-1, with TRBD1 as a possible D gene (5 bases). TRBV23-1 is flagged as an ORF with uncertain function. Trimming removed 0 bases from V and 0 bases from J, with 9 bases in between. CDR3 length equals 16 residues. This CDR3 reads CASSQSTELAKNIQYF. CDR3 nucleotides: TGCGCCAGCAGTCAATCGACAGAACTAGCCAAAAACATTCAGTACTTC.

This clonotype was recorded a few times. The CDR3 spells CSARMSGSTNEQFF. In nucleotides, the CDR3 is TGCAGTGCTAGAATGAGCGGGTCTACCAATGAGCAGTTCTTC. This rearrangement joins TRBV20-1 to TRBJ2-1, with D possibly being TRBD2 (6 bases). The germline gives CDR1 DFQATT, CDR2 SNEGSKA (reference sequence). The CDR3 runs to 14 residues. V was clipped by 2 bases and J by 6 bases, with 14 bases between them.

The chain recombines TRBV5-1 with TRBJ2-6; unclear D gene. V lost 4 bases to trimming and J lost 0 bases, with 8 bases between them. The CDR3 length is 15 residues. Germline assignment: CDR1 SGHRS and CDR2 YFSETQ. CDR3 in amino acids: CASSGESSGANVLTF. In nucleotides, the CDR3 is TGCGCCAGCAGCGGCGAAAGCTCTGGGGCCAACGTCCTGACTTTC.

The chain employs TRBV9 and TRBJ1-2; D is undetermined. The V gene's germline CDR1 is SGDLS and CDR2 YYNGEE. Deletions cut 5 bases from V and 4 bases from J, with 9 bases between. The CDR3 totals 12 residues. The CDR3 DNA reads TGTGCCAGCAGTTCCGGGTCCTATGGCTACACCTTC. It codes for CASSSGSYGYTF.

This clonotype has only a few counts. This chain connects TRBV5-1 to TRBJ2-7; 7 bases align to TRBD2. The length of the CDR3 is 14 residues. Germline CDR1 reads SGHRS; CDR2 reads YFSETQ. Trimming at V came to 0 bases and at J to 7 bases, leaving 7 bases not matched to a gene. This CDR3 reads CASSLELALREQYF. CDR3 in DNA: TGCGCCAGCAGCTTGGAACTAGCGTTGAGGGAGCAGTACTTC.

This clonotype was seen only a few times. V and J are TRBV20-1 and TRBJ2-1; the match to TRBD2 covers 11 bases. The V and J ends lost 3 bases and 10 bases, in that order; junction bases with no gene match: 14. Germline V CDR1 and CDR2: DFQATT, SNEGSKA (reference sequence). The CDR3 is 16 amino acids. This CDR3 reads CSASPPGTSGLWEQFF. The CDR3 nucleotides are TGCAGTGCTAGTCCGCCCGGGACTAGCGGTCTGTGGGAGCAGTTCTTC.

CDR3 amino acids: CASSYSRATKDQPQHF. CDR3 nucleotides: TGTGCCAGCAGTTACTCCCGGGCCACAAAGGATCAGCCCCAGCATTTT. This chain joins TRBV6-5 and TRBJ1-5; D gene uncertain. CDR1 and CDR2 from the germline V gene are MNHEY and SVGAGI. The V gene lost 0 bases and the J gene lost 5 bases, with 14 bases spanning the gap. This CDR3 is built from 16 residues.

This clonotype was seen only a few times. The chain couples TRBV5-1 to TRBJ2-2, with a possible D match to TRBD1 (6 bases). Germline V gene data show CDR1 as SGHRS and CDR2 as YFSETQ. V lost 4 bases and J 0 bases, leaving 10 bases between the germline ends. The CDR3 contains 15 residues. The CDR3 bases are TGCGCCAGCAGCCAGGGGACGGCGAACACCGGGGAGCTGTTTTTT. As protein: CASSQGTANTGELFF.

This clonotype was detected a few times. The J gene is TRBJ1-4, the V gene TRBV5-6, with D unresolved. This CDR3 comprises 14 residues. Germline V gene sequence: CDR1 SGHDT, CDR2 YYEEEE. V was pared by 5 bases and J by 0 bases, with 8 bases between. CDR3 in amino acids: CASSSRPTNEKLFF. In DNA, the CDR3 is TGTGCCAGCAGTTCTCGTCCAACTAATGAAAAACTGTTTTTT.

The chain links TRBV28 to TRBJ2-5, with 7 bases aligning to TRBD1. This CDR3 is built from 13 residues. After removal of 7 bases from V and 3 bases from J, the junction contained 5 bases not matched to a gene. Germline V gene sequence: CDR1 MDHEN, CDR2 SYDVKM. The CDR3 region has the DNA TGTGCCAGCAACCGGGACAGCGAAGAGACCCAGTACTTC. It encodes CASNRDSEETQYF.

V and J are TRBV20-1 and TRBJ2-7; 7 bases fit TRBD2. Germline CDR1 DFQATT, CDR2 SNEGSKA (reference sequence). The CDR3 covers 15 residues. Losses at the gene ends were 5 bases for V and 3 bases for J; bases not matched to a gene: 13. The CDR3 loop is CSAHGQSGKIYEQYF. Written as DNA, the CDR3 is TGCAGTGCTCATGGTCAGAGCGGGAAAATCTACGAGCAGTACTTC.

The V gene is TRBV28, the J gene TRBJ2-1; D gene unclear. Per the germline V gene, CDR1 is MDHEN and CDR2 is SYDVKM. The CDR3 sequence is 15 residues long. The V end was cut by 3 bases, the J end by 5 bases, with 14 bases between. CDR3 residues: CASSFRPLPNNEQFF. DNA of the CDR3: TGTGCCAGCAGTTTTCGGCCTCTGCCTAACAATGAGCAGTTCTTC.

This clonotype was detected only a few times. The rearrangement links TRBV27 to TRBJ2-4; 8 nucleotides line up with TRBD2. Trimming removed 1 base from V and 0 bases from J; junction bases left unmatched: 11. CDR3 length: 19 amino acids. The germline gives CDR1 MNHEY, CDR2 SMNVEV (reference sequence). In DNA, the CDR3 is TGTGCCAGCAGTTTATTGGGCACTAGCGGCACACTAGCCAAAAACATTCAGTACTTC. This gives the protein CASSLLGTSGTLAKNIQYF.

V usage is TRBV28 and J usage is TRBJ2-7; D uncertain. CDR3 length equals 11 residues. CDR1 and CDR2 from the germline V gene are MDHEN and SYDVKM. Trimming took off 5 bases at V and 7 bases at J, with 9 bases between the two ends. The CDR3 is CASSPRREQYF. In DNA, the CDR3 is TGTGCCAGCAGTCCCCGGAGAGAGCAGTACTTC.

The chain has TRBV30 and TRBJ2-2; D is unresolved. CDR1 and CDR2 from the germline V gene are GTSNPN and SVGIG (reference sequence). Between the trimmed V and J ends, which lost 1 base and 2 bases, there was a span of 2 bases. CDR3 length: 12 amino acids. The CDR3 sequence is CAWSENTGELFF. The CDR3 DNA follows: TGTGCCTGGAGTGAAAACACCGGGGAGCTGTTTTTT.

The chain uses TRBV28 and TRBJ2-3; 7 nucleotides align to TRBD1. After removal of 6 bases from V and 5 bases from J, the junction contained 8 bases not matched to a gene. CDR1 and CDR2 (germline): MDHEN, SYDVKM. This CDR3 is 14 amino acids long. CDR3 bases: TGTGCCAGCAGGCGACTTTACAGGGGAGATACGCAGTATTTT. It specifies CASRRLYRGDTQYF.

This clonotype was detected only a few times. The V and J genes are TRBV7-2 and TRBJ2-7, with D possibly TRBD2 on 6 matching bases. Germline CDR1 and CDR2: SGHTA and FQGNSA. V was cut by 1 base and J by 2 bases, with 15 bases left in between. CDR3 length equals 16 residues. The CDR3 reads CASSLGRAGTAYEQYF. The CDR3 DNA is TGTGCCAGCAGCTTAGGGCGAGCGGGCACCGCCTACGAGCAGTACTTC.